This TCR beta chain was recovered during a study of T-cell reconstitution after alpha-beta-depleted transplantation in children. Findings and limits, study-wide: Recipient T cells and thymic progenitors that survived were the source of the high TCRbeta diversity seen at day 60 in some patients. T-cell counts and diversity at one year post-transplant came mainly from newly produced T cells.

Researchers prepared the TCRbeta library using unique molecular identifiers, the study reports. TCRdb recomputed calls from the PCR reads with MiXCR, one row per CDR3 protein. This table holds hundreds of thousands of distinct CDR3 sequences, about a sixth found once. This clonotype showed up just a few times. The target antigen is unknown. Looked up from germline, CDR1 is LGHNA and CDR2 is YSLEER. Trimming removed 0 bases at V and 2 bases at J, with 11 bases between. The CDR3 consists of 16 residues. The source of this sequence is a male patient aged 2-15 years who had a stem cell transplant for acute lymphoblastic leukemia, so the T cells may come from the graft donor. The material sequenced was PBMCs, mostly from graft donor cells, taken 360 days after TCRalphabeta/CD19-depleted stem cell transplant. The chain employs TRBV4-3 and TRBJ2-4; D tentatively reads TRBD1 or TRBD2 (6 bases each). CDR3 amino acids: CASSQDSGAPKNIQYF. CDR3 nucleotides: TGCGCCAGCAGCCAAGATTCGGGGGCCCCCAAAAACATTCAGTACTTC.